The 26 T cell receptor beta chains presented below share a single source sample, sequenced in a study of neurological immune-mediated disorders. One entry per CDR3 protein, called by TCRdb with MiXCR from the 5' RACE reads. Among approximately 41,000 distinct CDR3 sequences listed, 13% to 15% were seen once. Sequenced material: CD4+ T cells from blood. These receptors came from a woman aged 60-70 years with HTLV-1-associated myelopathy (HAM/TSP).

At least ten counts were recorded for this clonotype. This chain uses TRBV6-5 with TRBJ1-2; no reliable D call. V was trimmed by 5 bases and J by 8 bases, leaving 21 bases between them. The CDR3 contains 15 residues. Germline loops: CDR1 MNHEY, CDR2 SVGAGI. DNA of the CDR3: TGTGCCAGCAGTCAATTATTGGACCATTCGGAAGGCTACACCTTC. The encoded protein is CASSQLLDHSEGYTF.

There are many counts of this clonotype. The gene calls are TRBV12-3 or TRBV12-4 and TRBJ1-5, with D unclear. The CDR3 runs 12 residues. The V and J ends lost 4 bases and 12 bases respectively, with 13 bases between them. For the CDR3, the DNA is TGTGCCAGCAGTTCCTTCGAGAGGCACCAGCATTTT. Its protein is CASSSFERHQHF.

The V and J genes are TRBV6-5 and TRBJ2-1; 7 positions match TRBD1. CDR1 and CDR2 (germline): MNHEY, SVGAGI. CDR3 size: 15 residues. The ends lost 2 bases at V and 2 bases at J; junction bases unmatched: 3. Written as DNA, the CDR3 is TGTGCCAGCAGTTACAGGGGGCGAACCTACAATGAGCAGTTCTTC. Amino acid sequence: CASSYRGRTYNEQFF.

This clonotype was seen repeatedly, ten times or more. The germline gene is not matched at one end of the junction; a read error may be the cause. This sequence joins TRBV6-2 or TRBV6-3 and TRBJ1-5; no definite D call. Germline values: CDR1 MNHEY, CDR2 SVGEGT. This CDR3 comprises 18 residues. The DNA of the CDR3 is TGTGCCAGCAGTGACTCTCTAAGGCTGCGAGCTAGCAATCAGCCCCAGCATTTT. Its protein product is CASSDSLRLRASNQPQHF.

This clonotype was detected many times. The V gene is TRBV2, the J gene TRBJ1-2; 7 positions agree with TRBD1. CDR1 and CDR2 (germline): SNHLY, FYNNEI. The trim removed 6 bases at V and 6 bases at J, leaving 10 bases unmatched. This CDR3 is built from 14 residues. CDR3 region: CASRIPQGENGYTF. In nucleotides, the CDR3 is TGTGCCAGCAGGATCCCTCAGGGGGAAAATGGCTACACCTTC.

The table lists this clonotype with many counts. The chain is built from TRBV3-1 and TRBJ2-5; a possible D gene is TRBD1 (6 bases). The CDR3 loop spans 15 amino acids. Germline V gene lookup returns CDR1 LGHDT and CDR2 YNNKEL (reference sequence). V was clipped by 4 bases and J by 5 bases, with 17 bases between them. In nucleotides, the CDR3 is TGTGCCAGCAGCCCTCGGGACACTCGGTGGGAGACCCAGTACTTC. This gives the protein CASSPRDTRWETQYF.

This clonotype has a count of ten or more. This chain joins TRBV6-5 and TRBJ2-7, with 7 bases matching TRBD1. This CDR3 contains 13 residues. CDR1 is MNHEY and CDR2 is SVGAGI in the germline V gene. Unmatched junction bases numbered 8, after V lost 5 bases and J lost 7 bases. The CDR3 protein is CASSRQGSREQYF. The CDR3 DNA is TGTGCCAGCAGTCGACAGGGATCGAGGGAGCAGTACTTC.

This clonotype occurred many times. This CDR3 reads CASSLGSGGPYNEQFF. CDR3 DNA: TGCGCCAGCAGCTTGGGTAGCGGGGGGCCGTACAATGAGCAGTTCTTC. J is TRBJ2-1 and V is TRBV5-1, with 10 bases matching TRBD2. Germline V CDR1 and CDR2: SGHRS, YFSETQ. J was trimmed by 4 bases and V by 0 bases; bases with no gene match: 4. The CDR3 runs 16 residues.

This clonotype came up many times. This chain joins TRBV9 and TRBJ2-5; weak D call: TRBD1 (6 bases). V was trimmed by 1 base and J by 4 bases, leaving 8 bases between them. This CDR3 has 13 amino acids. Germline V gives CDR1 SGDLS, CDR2 YYNGEE. The CDR3 here is CASSVQGRETQYF. The CDR3 nucleotides are TGTGCCAGCAGCGTACAGGGGAGAGAGACCCAGTACTTC.

This chain joins TRBV5-1 and TRBJ2-2; D is possibly TRBD2 (5 bases). Germline-derived CDR1 and CDR2 are SGHRS and YFSETQ. V was clipped by 2 bases and J by 4 bases, with 9 bases between them. CDR3 size: 14 residues. CDR3 region: CASSLVASTGELFF. The CDR3 DNA sequence: TGCGCCAGCAGCTTAGTAGCGAGCACCGGGGAGCTGTTTTTT.

This chain links TRBV20-1 with TRBJ2-1; 10 positions agree with TRBD2. The CDR3 extends over 15 amino acids. Trimming took 1 base from V and 10 from J; bases not matched to a gene: 10. CDR1 DFQATT and CDR2 SNEGSKA come from the germline V gene (reference sequence). The CDR3 DNA reads TGCAGTGCTAGAGTCCCTAGCGGGAGTCTAGGGGAGCAGTTCTTC. It yields the protein CSARVPSGSLGEQFF.

Ten or more counts support this clonotype. This rearrangement joins TRBV20-1 to TRBJ1-6; a possible D gene is TRBD1 (6 bases). From germline, CDR1 is DFQATT and CDR2 SNEGSKA (reference sequence). V shed 5 bases and J shed 5 bases, with 10 bases lying between them. The CDR3 covers 13 residues. As DNA, the CDR3 is TGCAGTGCTCGGGGACAAGATAATTCACCCCTCCACTTT. This codes for CSARGQDNSPLHF.

Remarks on this clonotype: The junction shows a germline mismatch at one end, possibly a read error. This chain joins TRBV5-6 and TRBJ1-1; TRBD1 is a possible D gene (5 bases). Germline CDR1 SGHDT, CDR2 YYEEEE. This CDR3 has 12 residues. Here the CDR3 reads CTSSFLGTEDFF. DNA for the CDR3: TGTACCAGCAGCTTCTTGGGGACTGAAGATTTCTTT.

Many counts were recorded for this clonotype. The chain recombines TRBV3-1 with TRBJ1-4; TRBD1 is a possible D gene (5 bases). The germline V and J ends were trimmed by 4 bases and 5 bases, with 5 bases remaining between them. Germline CDR1 is LGHDT and CDR2 is YNNKEL (reference sequence). The CDR3 contains 12 residues. The CDR3 DNA reads TGTGCCAGCAGCCGACAGAATGAAAAACTGTTTTTT. Encoded protein: CASSRQNEKLFF.

This clonotype appeared many times. The J gene is TRBJ2-3, the V gene TRBV11-2; the D is unclear. Germline-derived CDR1 and CDR2 are SGHAT and FQNNGV. Deletions cut 5 bases from V and 5 bases from J, with 14 bases between. The CDR3 loop spans 14 amino acids. CDR3 in DNA: TGTGCCAGCAGCCCCCCGGGCCGCCGAGATACGCAGTATTTT. It codes for CASSPPGRRDTQYF.

Within the sample, this clonotype is medium-sized. The rearrangement links TRBV5-1 to TRBJ2-5, with a tentative D call TRBD1 (6 bases). Per germline, CDR1 SGHRS and CDR2 YFSETQ. Trimming took off 4 bases at V and 2 bases at J, with 18 bases between the two ends. CDR3 size: 16 residues. The CDR3 sequence is CASSLTGTPSQETQYF. CDR3 sequence (DNA): TGCGCCAGCAGCCTGACCGGGACACCTTCTCAAGAGACCCAGTACTTC.

In its sample, this clonotype was seen many times. V usage is TRBV6-1 and J usage is TRBJ1-1; the D gene is possibly TRBD1 (5 bases). The germline V gene has CDR1 MNHNS and CDR2 SASEGT. Trimming removed 6 bases at V and 1 base at J, with 15 bases between. The CDR3 loop spans 15 amino acids. DNA for the CDR3: TGTGCCAGCAGCGTTACAGGAATGGGGAACACTGAAGCTTTCTTT. As protein: CASSVTGMGNTEAFF.

This clonotype has at least ten counts. The chain is built from TRBV20-1 and TRBJ1-1; D perhaps matches TRBD1 (6 bases). The V end was cut by 1 base, the J end by 6 bases, with 18 bases between. The CDR3 runs 15 residues. The germline V gene encodes CDR1 DFQATT and CDR2 SNEGSKA (reference sequence). CDR3 bases: TGCAGTGCTAGAGGTTCACCGAGGGGGGACTCTGAAGCTTTCTTT. It specifies CSARGSPRGDSEAFF.

This clonotype was recorded many times. The chain is built from TRBV5-1 and TRBJ1-1; 11 bases match TRBD1. V was pared by 4 bases and J by 1 base, with 12 bases of the junction left unmatched. This CDR3 contains 18 residues. Per germline, CDR1 SGHRS and CDR2 YFSETQ. The CDR3: CASSISGTGGVGNTEAFF. CDR3 coding DNA: TGCGCCAGCAGCATATCCGGGACAGGGGGGGTGGGGAACACTGAAGCTTTCTTT. The full variable domain, its missing parts supplied by reference TRBV5-1 and TRBJ1-1, is KAGVTQTPRYLIKTRGQQVTLSCSPISGHRSVSWYQQTPGQGLQFLFEYFSETQRNKGNFPGRFSGRQFSNSRSEMNVSTLELGDSALYLCASSISGTGGVGNTEAFFGQGTRLTVV.

This clonotype was counted ten times or more. The J gene is TRBJ1-2, the V gene TRBV4-2, with 9 bases matching TRBD1. The CDR3 has 14 residues. CDR1 is LGHNA and CDR2 is YNFKEQ in the germline V gene. V shed 4 bases and J 8 bases; nucleotides not matched to a gene: 8. In DNA form, the CDR3 reads TGTGCCAGCAGCCGCCAAACAGGGGGCTACGGCTACACCTTC. Encoded protein: CASSRQTGGYGYTF.

Ten or more counts support this clonotype. The chain is built from TRBV7-3 and TRBJ2-3; D is unclear. This CDR3 has 13 amino acids. Germline values: CDR1 SGHTA, CDR2 FQGTGA. V lost 1 base and J lost 2, with 4 bases in between. CDR3 DNA sequence: TGTGCCAGCAGCTTAATGGCCACAGATACGCAGTATTTT. Translating it yields CASSLMATDTQYF. Looking up the rest from reference TRBV7-3 and TRBJ2-3 gives the full variable domain: GAGVSQTPSNKVTEKGKYVELRCDPISGHTALYWYRQSLGQGPEFLIYFQGTGAADDSGLPNDRFFAVRPEGSVSTLKIQRTERGDSAVYLCASSLMATDTQYFGPGTRLTVL.

This clonotype was seen ten or more times. J is TRBJ2-3 and V is TRBV3-1, with 10 bases aligning to TRBD1. This CDR3 region has 17 residues. Germline CDR1 and CDR2: LGHDT and YNNKEL (reference sequence). V shed 0 bases, J shed 1 base, and the junction held 4 bases outside the gene matches. The CDR3: CASSQDSGTGGTDTQYF. The CDR3, as DNA: TGTGCCAGCAGCCAAGATTCCGGGACAGGGGGCACAGATACGCAGTATTTT.

This clonotype was counted many times. In DNA form, the CDR3 reads TGTGCCAGCAGCGTAGCTCCGGGGGCCGAAGATACGCAGTATTTT. Its translation is CASSVAPGAEDTQYF. This chain joins TRBV9 and TRBJ2-3, with D possibly called TRBD1 or TRBD2 (6 bases each). The V end was cut by 0 bases, the J end by 5 bases, with 13 bases between. CDR1 is SGDLS, CDR2 YYNGEE, per germline. This CDR3 has 15 residues.

This clonotype was seen at least ten times. The chain couples TRBV20-1 to TRBJ1-1, with TRBD1 identical over 7 bases. The germline CDR1 and CDR2 sequences are DFQATT and SNEGSKA (reference sequence). The length of the CDR3 is 13 residues. Trimming took 7 bases from V and 0 from J; bases not matched to a gene: 5. The CDR3 DNA reads TGCAGTGTCGACAGGGACATGAACACTGAAGCTTTCTTT. It yields the protein CSVDRDMNTEAFF.

The sample holds many counts of this clonotype. The rearrangement links TRBV2 to TRBJ2-6; D is unclear. CDR3 length: 15 amino acids. The V gene lost 7 bases and the J gene lost 0 bases, with 10 bases spanning the gap. Germline V gives CDR1 SNHLY, CDR2 FYNNEI. CDR3 in DNA: TGTGCCAGCAAGAAAGGTATCTCTGGGGCCAACGTCCTGACTTTC. This codes for CASKKGISGANVLTF.

There are many counts of this clonotype. This sequence joins TRBV3-1 and TRBJ1-5, with D possibly TRBD1 on 6 matching bases. The CDR3 runs to 13 residues. Trimming pared 3 bases from V and 3 bases from J, leaving 6 bases between. From germline, CDR1 is LGHDT and CDR2 YNNKEL (reference sequence). The CDR3 coding sequence is TGTGCCAGCAGCCAGGGACACAATCAGCCCCAGCATTTT. Translation gives CASSQGHNQPQHF.